This passage covers 5 T cell receptor beta chains from one sample sequenced in a study of blood T cells in healthy people across ages. Alongside a J-beta primer mix, a sample-barcoded 5' primer served in a second PCR lasting roughly 7 to 12 cycles. One entry per CDR3 protein results from TCRdb running MiXCR on the 5' RACE reads. The sample carries approximately 600,000 distinct CDR3 sequences, roughly 58% recorded once. Material: blood. The receptor source for this set is a man in his sixties in good health.

The chain recombines TRBV20-1 with TRBJ2-1; 8 bases align to TRBD2. CDR1 DFQATT and CDR2 SNEGSKA come from the germline V gene (reference sequence). There are 13 residues in the CDR3. The ends lost 7 bases at V and 8 bases at J; junction bases unmatched: 10. DNA for the CDR3: TGCAGTGGGACCTCCGGGCGGGGGGATGAGCAGTTCTTC. Its translation: CSGTSGRGDEQFF.

This clonotype was counted only a few times. This chain joins TRBV5-1 and TRBJ2-5; D is unresolved. This CDR3 is built from 14 residues. Germline V gene sequence: CDR1 SGHRS, CDR2 YFSETQ. V lost 1 base, J lost 4 bases, and 11 bases lay in between. The CDR3 loop reads CASSLQVSGETQYF. The CDR3 DNA is TGCGCCAGCAGCTTGCAGGTTTCGGGAGAGACCCAGTACTTC.

For the CDR3, the DNA is TGTGCCAGTAGTTCCTCGAGATACACTGAAGCTTTCTTT. It yields the protein CASSSSRYTEAFF. The chain combines TRBV19 with TRBJ1-1, with D uncertain. The germline CDR1 and CDR2 sequences are LNHDA and SQIVND (reference sequence). Trimming pared 5 bases from V and 3 bases from J, leaving 10 bases between. The CDR3 loop spans 13 amino acids. Drawing the rest from reference TRBV19 and TRBJ1-1, the complete variable domain is DGGITQSPKYLFRKEGQNVTLSCEQNLNHDAMYWYRQDPGQGLRLIYYSQIVNDFQKGDIAEGYSVSREKKESFPLTVTSAQKNPTAFYLCASSSSRYTEAFFGQGTRLTVV.

This clonotype appeared many times. The rearrangement uses TRBV15 and TRBJ2-1, with D possibly TRBD2 on 6 matching bases. Looked up from germline, CDR1 is LNHNV and CDR2 is YYDKDF (reference sequence). Trimming stripped 3 bases from V and 0 bases from J, with 15 bases between. CDR3 length: 17 residues. The CDR3 spells CATSSGGELSSYNEQFF. The CDR3 DNA sequence: TGTGCCACCAGCAGTGGCGGGGAGCTTAGCTCCTACAATGAGCAGTTCTTC.

The chain combines TRBV11-2 with TRBJ2-3, with 10 positions matching TRBD1. V was pared by 2 bases and J by 6 bases, with 17 bases of the junction left unmatched. The CDR3 is made up of 19 amino acids. Looked up from germline, CDR1 is SGHAT and CDR2 is FQNNGV. Here the CDR3 reads CASSLLGPGQGFEGDTQYF. The CDR3 nucleotides are TGTGCCAGCAGCTTACTGGGACCGGGACAGGGGTTCGAAGGGGATACGCAGTATTTT.